The rows below give T cell receptor beta chains drawn from one sample of a study of shared clonotypes between healthy human individuals. Using immunoSEQ multiplex PCR, the repertoire was profiled, and TCRdb retains in-frame clones only, with some absent. The data show about 180,000 clones, 80% to 95% seen once. Sample: naive CD4+ T cells sorted from blood. These receptor sequences come from a woman aged 25 to 39 in good health. The CDR3 runs from the conserved cysteine through the conserved F or W. A D gene is named only where the DNA matches it firmly. Size is stated for part of the rows, as once, few or many counts, or as a class when the clone is expanded.

TGTGCCAGCACCAATATTCGCAGGGGTCCCACCGGGGAGCTGTTTTTT	CASTNIRRGPTGELFF	TRBJ2-2	NA	NA	16	TRBV11-2
TGTGCCAGCAACACAAGACGGGGCGGGATGTCTGAGAACACTGAAGCTTTCTTT	CASNTRRGGMSENTEAFF	TRBJ1-1	NA	NA	18	TRBV11-2
TGTGCCAGCAGCGTAGGTCTCCCAGTCGAGCAGTTCTTC	CASSVGLPVEQFF	TRBJ2-1	NA	NA	13	TRBV9
TGTGCCAGCACCGGGACTAGCGGGAGTGTCTACGAGCAGTACTTC	CASTGTSGSVYEQYF	TRBJ2-7	once	TRBD2	15	TRBV11-2
TGTGCCATCAGGACGGGACAGGGTGATGAGCAGTTCTTC	CAIRTGQGDEQFF	TRBJ2-1	NA	TRBD1	13	TRBV10-3
TGTGCCAGCAACTCCGGGACAGGGGTTCACGGCTACACCTTC	CASNSGTGVHGYTF	TRBJ1-2	NA	TRBD1	14	TRBV6-5
TGTGCCAGCTCACCCTTAGCGGGAGACCTCTCCTACGAGCAGTACTTC	CASSPLAGDLSYEQYF	TRBJ2-7	once	TRBD2	16	TRBV18
TGCGCCAGCAGTAAAGAGTTCAGCCGTTCCTACGAGCAGTACTTC	CASSKEFSRSYEQYF	TRBJ2-7	NA	NA	15	TRBV5-1
TGTGCCAGCCAAAGGGGGTCAGAGACCCAGTACTTC	CASQRGSETQYF	TRBJ2-5	NA	NA	12	TRBV2
TGTGCCAGCAGCTATGGGGGAGTAACACAAGATACGCAGTATTTT	CASSYGGVTQDTQYF	TRBJ2-3	NA	NA	15	TRBV7-6
TGTGCCAGCAGCTTCCCAGCGGCAGAGCAGTACTTC	CASSFPAAEQYF	TRBJ2-7	NA	NA	12	TRBV7-9
TGTGCCAGTAGGGAACGAACAGCCACTATGCCCCAGCATTTT	CASRERTATMPQHF	TRBJ1-5	NA	NA	14	TRBV19
TGTGCCAGCAGTTACTCCTTCCAGGGACACTATGGCTACACCTTC	CASSYSFQGHYGYTF	TRBJ1-2	NA	NA	15	TRBV6-5
TGTGCCAGCAGCTTATCAGGGTACTCTGGCTACACCTTC	CASSLSGYSGYTF	TRBJ1-2	NA	NA	13	TRBV5-8
TGCGCCAGCGTAGGTAGCGGGAGCCACGAGCAGTACTTC	CASVGSGSHEQYF	TRBJ2-7	NA	TRBD2	13	TRBV10-1
TGTGCCAGCGGGAGGACCGTCGCGTTGGGCCAAGAGACCCAGTACTTC	CASGRTVALGQETQYF	TRBJ2-5	NA	NA	16	TRBV18
TGTGCCAGTAAACGGACAACTAATGAAAAACTGTTTTTT	CASKRTTNEKLFF	TRBJ1-4	NA	NA	13	TRBV19
TGCGCCAGCAGCCCCGGTGGGACATCGCGCGGGGGTGGCTACACCTTC	CASSPGGTSRGGGYTF	TRBJ1-2	NA	NA	16	TRBV5-1
TGCGCCAGCAGCCCGGACAGGTATTACGAGCAGTACTTC	CASSPDRYYEQYF	TRBJ2-7	NA	TRBD1	13	TRBV4-1
TGTGCCACCTTAGCGGGAGGTGGAAATGAGCAGTTCTTC	CATLAGGGNEQFF	TRBJ2-1	NA	TRBD2	13	TRBV28
TGTGCCAGCAGTAGGGACGTGGGCTACGAGCAGTACTTC	CASSRDVGYEQYF	TRBJ2-7	once	NA	13	TRBV6-5
TGTGCCAGCAGCCCCAGGACAGGGGCAACTAATGAAAAACTGTTTTTT	CASSPRTGATNEKLFF	TRBJ1-4	NA	NA	16	TRBV21-1
TGTGCCAGCAGCCAAGTAAACAGGTTGGACGGGGAGCTGTTTTTT	CASSQVNRLDGELFF	TRBJ2-2	NA	NA	15	TRBV4-2
TGTGCCAGCAGCCTCGGACAGGGTGTTTACGAGACCCAGTACTTC	CASSLGQGVYETQYF	TRBJ2-5	NA	TRBD1	15	TRBV4-2
TGCGCCAGCAGCCTCAACGAGGCGAAAGTCTTC	CASSLNEAKVF	TRBJ1-2	NA	NA	11	TRBV5-1
TGTGCCAGCAGTTTCCGACAGGGCCTTGGCAGCAATCAGCCCCAGCATTTT	CASSFRQGLGSNQPQHF	TRBJ1-5	NA	TRBD1	17	TRBV27
TGCAGCGGTGTTGGGGGAGCCTACGAGCAGTACTTC	CSGVGGAYEQYF	TRBJ2-7	NA	NA	12	TRBV29-1
TGCGCCAGCAGCCCACTTATTCCTTCCACCGGGACAGTGGGATATAGCACTGAAGCTTTCTTT	CASSPLIPSTGTVGYSTEAFF	TRBJ1-1	once	TRBD1	21	TRBV4-1
TGTGCCAGCAGCCTTGGGGGGATCGAGCAGTACTTC	CASSLGGIEQYF	TRBJ2-7	NA	NA	12	TRBV28
TGCGCCAGCAGTGCGTCTAGCGGGAGTGGGGAGCAGTACTTC	CASSASSGSGEQYF	TRBJ2-7	few	TRBD2	14	TRBV10-1
TGCAGCGCCATGACAGGGTCCTATGGCTACACCTTC	CSAMTGSYGYTF	TRBJ1-2	NA	TRBD1	12	TRBV29-1
TGTGCCAGCAGTTTATCGGACAGGGGGCTCAGGGGCTACACCTTC	CASSLSDRGLRGYTF	TRBJ1-2	NA	TRBD1	15	TRBV28
TGCAGCGTTTGTGGGAGGGGAACTAGCACAGATACGCAGTATTTT	CSVCGRGTSTDTQYF	TRBJ2-3	NA	TRBD2	15	TRBV29-1
TGTGCCAGCAGTCACGACACGCCTCCCTACGAGCAGTACTTC	CASSHDTPPYEQYF	TRBJ2-7	NA	NA	14	TRBV28
TGTGCCAGCAGCTTAGGTGGAGAAGATACGCAGTATTTT	CASSLGGEDTQYF	TRBJ2-3	NA	NA	13	TRBV7-9
TGTGCCAGCAGTCCAATCGGGGGGTTCTCCTACGAGCAGTACTTC	CASSPIGGFSYEQYF	TRBJ2-7	NA	TRBD2	15	TRBV27
TGCGCCAGCAGTGAGGGACACCTCTTTGGGGACACCATATATTTT	CASSEGHLFGDTIYF	TRBJ1-3	NA	NA	15	TRBV10-2
TGTGCCAGCAGCGTAATAAGCTCTGGGGCCAACGTCCTGACTTTC	CASSVISSGANVLTF	TRBJ2-6	NA	NA	15	TRBV9
TGTGCCAGCACCCGGACAGCGCCGACCTACGAGCAGTACTTC	CASTRTAPTYEQYF	TRBJ2-7	NA	NA	14	TRBV6-5
TGTGCCAGCAGTGAATGGGGGTTGAACACTGAAGCTTTCTTT	CASSEWGLNTEAFF	TRBJ1-1	NA	NA	14	TRBV6-1
TGTGCCAGCAGCTTGGCCGACAGGGGATCGCGGGAGCAGTACTTC	CASSLADRGSREQYF	TRBJ2-7	NA	TRBD1	15	TRBV5-5
TGTGCCAGCAGCCAGACAGAAGGAGAGCAGTACTTC	CASSQTEGEQYF	TRBJ2-7	NA	NA	12	TRBV6-5
TGTGCCAGCAGACAAGGAGGTTCTGGAAACACCATATATTTT	CASRQGGSGNTIYF	TRBJ1-3	NA	NA	14	TRBV14
TGTGCCAGCAGCTCGGGAAACAATGAGCAGTTCTTC	CASSSGNNEQFF	TRBJ2-1	NA	NA	12	TRBV7-9
TGTGCCAGCAGTTATAAAGGGACAGGGCATGGCTACACCTTC	CASSYKGTGHGYTF	TRBJ1-2	NA	TRBD1	14	TRBV28
TGCAGTGCTACGGAGGAGCAGTACTTC	CSATEEQYF	TRBJ2-7	NA	NA	9	TRBV20-1
TGTGCCAGCACTCCTGGACTAGCGGGAGTAGGGGCCGAGCAGTACTTC	CASTPGLAGVGAEQYF	TRBJ2-7	NA	TRBD2	16	TRBV27
TGTGCCAGCAGCGTTACCGGCTCTGGGGCCAACGTCCTGACTTTC	CASSVTGSGANVLTF	TRBJ2-6	NA	NA	15	TRBV27
TGTGCCAGCAGCTTGAGCGGGAGTAACGAGCAGTACTTC	CASSLSGSNEQYF	TRBJ2-7	NA	TRBD2	13	TRBV5-8
TGTGCCAGCAGTTTGCCGGGACAGGGGGCGGGTGAGCAGTACTTC	CASSLPGQGAGEQYF	TRBJ2-7	NA	TRBD1	15	TRBV27
TGCGCCAGCAGCCAGGGGGAGGTGGGCAATAATTCACCCCTCCACTTT	CASSQGEVGNNSPLHF	TRBJ1-6	NA	NA	16	TRBV4-1
TGTGCCAGCAGCTTGGTAGGTCAGCCCCATGGAAACACCATATATTTT	CASSLVGQPHGNTIYF	TRBJ1-3	NA	NA	16	TRBV5-6
TGTGCCAGCAGTTTTGGTTTCGGCTTTTCGGGACAGTTACAGCCCCAGCATTTT	CASSFGFGFSGQLQPQHF	TRBJ1-5	NA	TRBD1	18	TRBV28
TGTGCCAGCTCACTGTCTTCGGCCGGGACCGGAAACACCATATATTTT	CASSLSSAGTGNTIYF	TRBJ1-3	once	NA	16	TRBV18
TGTGCCAGTACCGAGCTAGGGGTGGGTAGCAATCAGCCCCAGCATTTT	CASTELGVGSNQPQHF	TRBJ1-5	NA	NA	16	TRBV19
TGTGCCTGGAGTGTACAGGGGGACCTAGGGGCTTTCTTT	CAWSVQGDLGAFF	TRBJ1-1	NA	TRBD1	13	TRBV30
TGCAGCGTTGAAGGGGGACAATCCGCCTACGAGCAGTACTTC	CSVEGGQSAYEQYF	TRBJ2-7	NA	NA	14	TRBV29-1
TGTGCCAGCTCACAGGTACAGGGGGATAGAGAGACCCAGTACTTC	CASSQVQGDRETQYF	TRBJ2-5	NA	TRBD1	15	TRBV18
TGTGCCAGCAGGGGACACCTGATGAACACTGAAGCTTTCTTT	CASRGHLMNTEAFF	TRBJ1-1	NA	NA	14	TRBV2